A selection of T cell receptor beta chains follows, all from one sample in a study of CD8 T cells in ankylosing spondylitis. TCRdb redid the calling of the 5' RACE reads with MiXCR, one entry per CDR3 protein. The sample includes 250,000 or so distinct CDR3 sequences, 15% to 20% of them seen just once. The specimen sequenced was blood, either unsorted or a sorted T cell fraction (not recorded which). The receptors come from a male donor with ankylosing spondylitis or in good health (not recorded which). CDR3s include the opening cysteine and the closing phenylalanine or tryptophan. The D gene is left open where the match is weak. Part of the rows lack a size; the others show once, few, many or a class for expanded clones.

v_gene: TRBV9; d_gene: TRBD2; j_gene: TRBJ2-5; abundance: NA; CDR3aa: CASNSGRQETQYF; CDR3nt: TGTGCCAGCAATAGCGGGAGGCAAGAGACCCAGTACTTC
v_gene: TRBV29-1; d_gene: TRBD1; j_gene: TRBJ2-5; abundance: few; CDR3aa: CSVAGGQGTQETQYF; CDR3nt: TGCAGCGTTGCAGGAGGACAGGGGACCCAAGAGACCCAGTACTTC
v_gene: TRBV15; d_gene: TRBD2; j_gene: TRBJ2-7; abundance: NA; CDR3aa: CATSRDGREGQLEQYF; CDR3nt: TGTGCCACCAGCAGAGATGGGCGGGAGGGCCAACTCGAGCAGTACTTC
v_gene: TRBV9; d_gene: TRBD2; j_gene: TRBJ2-1; abundance: NA; CDR3aa: CASSDRIGGNYNEQFF; CDR3nt: TGTGCCAGCAGCGACCGCATCGGGGGGAACTACAATGAGCAGTTCTTC
v_gene: TRBV29-1; d_gene: NA; j_gene: TRBJ2-3; abundance: NA; CDR3aa: CSVPSARTDTQYF; CDR3nt: TGCAGCGTCCCTAGCGCCCGCACAGATACGCAGTATTTT
v_gene: TRBV20-1; d_gene: TRBD2; j_gene: TRBJ2-3; abundance: NA; CDR3aa: CSARDFSGEFLDTQYF; CDR3nt: TGCAGTGCTAGAGACTTCAGCGGGGAGTTTCTCGATACGCAGTATTTT
v_gene: TRBV7-9; d_gene: NA; j_gene: TRBJ2-5; abundance: NA; CDR3aa: CASSLAPGQETQYF; CDR3nt: TGTGCCAGCAGCTTAGCCCCGGGGCAAGAGACCCAGTACTTC
v_gene: TRBV29-1; d_gene: NA; j_gene: TRBJ1-1; abundance: NA; CDR3aa: CSFDKGLSEAFF; CDR3nt: TGCAGTTTCGACAAGGGCCTTTCTGAAGCTTTCTTT
v_gene: TRBV4-2; d_gene: NA; j_gene: TRBJ1-2; abundance: NA; CDR3aa: CASSSRDGANYGYTF; CDR3nt: TGTGCCAGCAGCAGCCGGGACGGAGCTAACTATGGCTACACCTTC
v_gene: TRBV7-2; d_gene: TRBD2; j_gene: TRBJ2-7; abundance: few; CDR3aa: CASRSLGTSGSGEQYF; CDR3nt: TGTGCCAGCAGGTCTCTCGGGACTAGCGGGTCCGGCGAGCAGTACTTC
v_gene: TRBV20-1; d_gene: NA; j_gene: TRBJ1-1; abundance: NA; CDR3aa: CSARDMAEGAAMNTEAFF; CDR3nt: TGCAGTGCTAGAGATATGGCAGAAGGGGCGGCTATGAACACTGAAGCTTTCTTT
v_gene: TRBV7-6; d_gene: TRBD1; j_gene: TRBJ2-7; abundance: NA; CDR3aa: CAGSLEAGGVYEQYF; CDR3nt: TGTGCCGGCAGCTTAGAGGCAGGGGGTGTCTACGAGCAGTACTTC
v_gene: TRBV11-1; d_gene: NA; j_gene: TRBJ2-3; abundance: few; CDR3aa: CASTESMTDPDTQYF; CDR3nt: TGTGCCAGCACCGAATCGATGACGGACCCAGATACGCAGTATTTT
v_gene: TRBV6-5; d_gene: TRBD2; j_gene: TRBJ2-7; abundance: NA; CDR3aa: CASSYMTSGTYEQYF; CDR3nt: TGTGCCAGCAGTTACATGACTAGCGGAACCTACGAGCAGTACTTC
v_gene: TRBV12-3/TRBV12-4; d_gene: TRBD2; j_gene: TRBJ2-7; abundance: many; CDR3aa: CASSLGLAGVEQYF; CDR3nt: TGTGCCAGCAGTTTGGGGTTAGCGGGAGTTGAGCAGTACTTC
v_gene: TRBV20-1; d_gene: TRBD2; j_gene: TRBJ2-7; abundance: NA; CDR3aa: CSATTSGYEQYF; CDR3nt: TGCAGTGCTACAACTAGCGGCTACGAGCAGTACTTC
v_gene: TRBV6-5; d_gene: NA; j_gene: TRBJ1-1; abundance: NA; CDR3aa: CASSYSRGPNTEAFF; CDR3nt: TGTGCCAGCAGTTACTCACGGGGACCAAACACTGAAGCTTTCTTT
v_gene: TRBV7-9; d_gene: TRBD2; j_gene: TRBJ2-1; abundance: NA; CDR3aa: CASSLLAAIHDEQFF; CDR3nt: TGTGCCAGCAGCTTGCTAGCGGCCATTCACGATGAGCAGTTCTTC
v_gene: TRBV27; d_gene: NA; j_gene: TRBJ2-1; abundance: few; CDR3aa: CASSLYPVDEQFF; CDR3nt: TGTGCCAGCAGTTTATACCCCGTCGATGAGCAGTTCTTC
v_gene: TRBV2; d_gene: NA; j_gene: TRBJ1-4; abundance: NA; CDR3aa: CASSEESGQKLFF; CDR3nt: TGTGCCAGCAGTGAAGAGAGTGGCCAGAAACTGTTTTTT
v_gene: TRBV20-1; d_gene: NA; j_gene: TRBJ2-7; abundance: NA; CDR3aa: CSARDGTVGYEQYF; CDR3nt: TGCAGTGCTAGAGACGGGACCGTGGGCTACGAGCAGTACTTC
v_gene: TRBV29-1; d_gene: TRBD1; j_gene: TRBJ2-2; abundance: NA; CDR3aa: CSVDDRVNTGELFF; CDR3nt: TGCAGCGTTGATGACAGGGTTAACACCGGGGAGCTGTTTTTT
v_gene: TRBV7-2; d_gene: TRBD2; j_gene: TRBJ2-1; abundance: NA; CDR3aa: CASSIKIPGLVGNEQFF; CDR3nt: TGTGCCAGCAGCATAAAAATTCCGGGACTAGTGGGCAATGAGCAGTTCTTC
v_gene: TRBV11-2; d_gene: NA; j_gene: TRBJ2-7; abundance: NA; CDR3aa: CASSLGHPVGYEQYF; CDR3nt: TGTGCCAGCAGCTTAGGACATCCCGTGGGCTACGAGCAGTACTTC
v_gene: TRBV6-1; d_gene: TRBD1; j_gene: TRBJ2-1; abundance: NA; CDR3aa: CASSGNQDRGNYNEQFF; CDR3nt: TGTGCCAGCAGTGGAAACCAGGACAGGGGGAACTACAATGAGCAGTTCTTC
v_gene: TRBV19; d_gene: NA; j_gene: TRBJ2-2; abundance: NA; CDR3aa: CASSIPGELFF; CDR3nt: TGTGCCAGTAGTATTCCCGGGGAGCTGTTTTTT
v_gene: TRBV28; d_gene: TRBD2; j_gene: TRBJ2-7; abundance: few; CDR3aa: CASSSLRGGSYEQYF; CDR3nt: TGTGCCAGCAGTTCCCTCCGGGGGGGGTCCTACGAGCAGTACTTC
v_gene: TRBV7-9; d_gene: NA; j_gene: TRBJ2-7; abundance: few; CDR3aa: CASSLVGRGDYEQYF; CDR3nt: TGTGCCAGCAGCTTAGTGGGCAGGGGCGACTACGAGCAGTACTTC
v_gene: TRBV12-3/TRBV12-4; d_gene: TRBD2; j_gene: TRBJ2-1; abundance: few; CDR3aa: CASSDLAGNNEQFF; CDR3nt: TGTGCCAGCAGTGACCTAGCGGGTAACAATGAGCAGTTCTTC
v_gene: TRBV20-1; d_gene: TRBD1; j_gene: TRBJ1-1; abundance: few; CDR3aa: CSANGQENTEAFF; CDR3nt: TGCAGTGCTAACGGACAGGAGAACACTGAAGCTTTCTTT
v_gene: TRBV12-3/TRBV12-4; d_gene: NA; j_gene: TRBJ1-5; abundance: few; CDR3aa: CASSWAPGGRVNQPQHF; CDR3nt: TGTGCCAGCAGTTGGGCCCCCGGGGGCAGGGTGAATCAGCCCCAGCATTTT
v_gene: TRBV25-1; d_gene: NA; j_gene: TRBJ1-1; abundance: NA; CDR3aa: CASRGWVPEAFF; CDR3nt: TGTGCCAGCAGAGGATGGGTTCCTGAAGCTTTCTTT
v_gene: TRBV27; d_gene: TRBD2; j_gene: TRBJ2-2; abundance: NA; CDR3aa: CASSLGGSGTSGHSGELFF; CDR3nt: TGTGCCAGCAGCTTGGGAGGGTCCGGGACTAGCGGCCATTCCGGGGAGCTGTTTTTT
v_gene: TRBV27; d_gene: NA; j_gene: TRBJ2-7; abundance: NA; CDR3aa: CASSLSLAAKGYEQYF; CDR3nt: TGTGCCAGCAGTTTATCGCTGGCAGCGAAAGGCTACGAGCAGTACTTC
v_gene: TRBV29-1; d_gene: NA; j_gene: TRBJ2-7; abundance: many; CDR3aa: CSVDVGSSYEQYF; CDR3nt: TGCAGCGTTGACGTCGGGAGCTCCTACGAGCAGTACTTC
v_gene: TRBV6-1; d_gene: NA; j_gene: TRBJ2-3; abundance: many; CDR3aa: CASNYAGSPSTDTQYF; CDR3nt: TGTGCCAGCAACTATGCGGGCTCCCCTAGCACAGATACGCAGTATTTT
v_gene: TRBV13; d_gene: TRBD1; j_gene: TRBJ2-7; abundance: NA; CDR3aa: CASSLKDRGYEQYF; CDR3nt: TGTGCCAGCAGCTTAAAGGACAGGGGGTACGAGCAGTACTTC